What follows describes a single T cell receptor beta chain. The data originate from a study of T cell responses to AZD1222 COVID-19 vaccine. V was clipped by 6 bases and J by 2 bases, with 10 bases between them. The CDR3 runs 13 residues. Per germline, CDR1 SGHRS and CDR2 YFSETQ. TCRdb's copy holds only in-frame clones and misses some; the assay was immunoSEQ multiplex PCR. The sample contains about 200,000 clones, about 89% of which appear only once. The sequence came from an adult who received the AZD1222 COVID-19 vaccine. The specimen was peripheral blood, collected 28 days after the second AZD1222 dose. The chain carries TRBV5-1 and TRBJ2-3; D not certain. CDR3 sequence reads: CASIGYNTDTQYF. The CDR3 nucleotides are TGCGCCAGCATAGGGTATAACACAGATACGCAGTATTTT.